The 30 T cell receptor beta chains reported below all come from one sample, sequenced in a study of T cells in Graves' hyperthyroidism and ophthalmopathy (dated by TCRdb to between 2019 and 2020). The protocol used for the library was multiplex PCR. Sequencing took place on an Illumina HiSeq 2000. Amplification of TCR beta CDR3 regions was carried out from RNA transcripts. The TCR CDR3 was subjected to a first round of RT-PCR using the HTBI primer set and the Qiagen OneStep RT-PCR kit. TCRdb reprocessed the public reads (quality trimming at Q25 with fastp, clone calling with MiXCR) and kept in-frame beta chains. Rows with a matching CDR3 protein are joined into one entry that keeps the most common DNA and genes. Recorded for this sample are a few hundred thousand distinct CDR3 sequences; 46% of them occurred a single time. Together, the top ten hold around 8% of the sample. Source material: peripheral blood or thyroid tissue (not recorded which). All receptors come from a woman under 30 with Graves' hyperthyroidism.

Here the CDR3 reads CASNFRSGTSGRTRILRELFF. CDR3 bases: TGTGCCAGCAATTTCCGCTCTGGGACTAGCGGGAGGACCCGGATCCTCCGGGAGCTGTTTTTT. The chain uses TRBV12-3 or TRBV12-4 and TRBJ2-2; 15 bases map to TRBD2. The CDR3 has 21 amino acids. Trimming at V came to 7 bases and at J to 9 bases, leaving 24 bases not matched to a gene.

The chain is built from TRBV7-3 and TRBJ2-2, with 14 positions matching TRBD2. Germline V lookup: CDR1 SGHTA, CDR2 FQGTGA. This CDR3 region has 18 residues. Unmatched junction bases numbered 6, after V lost 6 bases and J lost 0 bases. The CDR3 DNA follows: TGTGCCAGCAGAGGGACTAGCGGGAGCGAACCGAACACCGGGGAGCTGTTTTTT. Translation gives CASRGTSGSEPNTGELFF.

The chain couples TRBV10-2 to TRBJ2-6; no definite D call. CDR3 size: 13 residues. Trimming left V 8 bases short and J 2 bases short, with 7 bases between. CDR1 WSHSY and CDR2 SAAADI come from the germline V gene. As DNA, the CDR3 is TGCGCCAGCGCTGTCCCTGGGGCCAACGTCCTGACTTTC. This encodes CASAVPGANVLTF.

CDR3 DNA sequence: TGTGCCAGCAGCGTAAGTGACACCGGGGAGCTGTTTTTT. Translation: CASSVSDTGELFF. The chain recombines TRBV9 with TRBJ2-2; no definite D call. The CDR3 consists of 13 residues. Germline CDR1 reads SGDLS; CDR2 reads YYNGEE. The germline V and J ends were trimmed by 1 base and 3 bases, with 4 bases remaining between them.

The table lists this clonotype with many counts. In DNA, the CDR3 is TGTGCCAGCAGCTTAGCGCTAATCGGGGGAAGGCAGCCCCAGCATTTT. Protein product: CASSLALIGGRQPQHF. The rearrangement links TRBV7-8 to TRBJ1-5, with D maybe TRBD1 (5 bases). Between the trimmed V and J ends, which lost 0 bases and 7 bases, there was a span of 16 bases. This CDR3 spans 16 amino acids. Germline CDR1 reads SGHVS; CDR2 reads FQNEAQ. Full variable domain (remainder filled in from reference TRBV7-8 and TRBJ1-5): GAGVSQSPRYKVAKRGQDVALRCDPISGHVSLFWYQQALGQGPEFLTYFQNEAQLDKSGLPSDRFFAERPEGSVSTLKIQRTQQEDSAVYLCASSLALIGGRQPQHFGDGTRLSIL.

The chain recombines TRBV7-9 with TRBJ1-3; D remains unclear. Germline V gene sequence: CDR1 SEHNR, CDR2 FQNEAQ (reference sequence). Trimming removed 2 bases from V and 4 bases from J, with 9 bases in between. CDR3 length: 14 residues. Written as DNA, the CDR3 is TGTGCCAGCAGCTTACTAAGTCGGGGAAACACCATATATTTT. Its protein product is CASSLLSRGNTIYF.

The chain links TRBV7-2 to TRBJ2-7, with 12 bases lining up with TRBD2. The assigned J gene may be wrong: the sequence end matches TRBJ2-3 better. The CDR3 has 15 amino acids. Germline V gene sequence: CDR1 SGHTA, CDR2 FQGNSA. Here the CDR3 reads CASSARTSGKDTQYF. The CDR3 region has the DNA TGTGCCAGCAGCGCCCGGACTAGCGGGAAAGATACGCAGTATTTT.

V gene TRBV9 combines with J gene TRBJ1-2; 7 bases map to TRBD1. Unmatched junction bases numbered 11, after V lost 3 bases and J lost 12 bases. CDR1 and CDR2 (germline): SGDLS, YYNGEE. The CDR3 loop spans 13 amino acids. CDR3 amino acids: CASSASTGSGNTF. The CDR3 region has the DNA TGTGCCAGCAGCGCCTCGACAGGGTCTGGAAACACCTTC.

The V gene is TRBV5-1, the J gene TRBJ2-3; possibly TRBD2 for D (6 bases). The CDR3 runs 13 residues. Germline CDR1 reads SGHRS; CDR2 reads YFSETQ. V was trimmed by 7 bases and J by 4 bases, leaving 13 bases between them. The CDR3: CASGPGESDTQYF. In DNA form, the CDR3 reads TGCGCCAGCGGCCCGGGGGAGTCAGATACGCAGTATTTT.

This clonotype came up many times. The chain couples TRBV30 to TRBJ2-5; possible D gene TRBD1, 5 bases. The CDR3 has 13 residues. The V gene's germline CDR1 is GTSNPN and CDR2 SVGIG (reference sequence). With 0 bases removed from V and 5 bases from J, the gap between germline ends came to 10 bases. The CDR3 DNA is TGTGCCTGGAGTGTACAGGTCAGGGAGACCCAGTACTTC. Its translation: CAWSVQVRETQYF.

Comment on this clonotype: The junction and the germline gene differ at one end; a read error may be behind it. The rearrangement uses TRBV15 and TRBJ2-5, with 10 bases fitting TRBD2. Germline V gene lookup returns CDR1 LNHNV and CDR2 YYDKDF (reference sequence). The CDR3 is 14 amino acids. In DNA form, the CDR3 reads TGCGCCACCGCGGCTAGCGGGAGCCAAGAGACCCAGCACTTC. Protein product: CATAASGSQETQHF.

At least ten counts were recorded for this clonotype. The V and J genes are TRBV7-9 and TRBJ1-1; D remains ambiguous. V lost 4 bases to trimming and J lost 2 bases, with 8 bases between them. CDR1 is SEHNR and CDR2 is FQNEAQ in the germline V gene (reference sequence). The CDR3 is 13 amino acids. DNA for the CDR3: TGTGCCAGCAGCTCGGAGGTTAACACTGAAGCTTTCTTT. Translating it yields CASSSEVNTEAFF.

Many counts were recorded for this clonotype. The chain recombines TRBV5-1 with TRBJ2-7; perhaps D is TRBD1 or TRBD2 (5 bases each). This CDR3 has 14 amino acids. The V end lost 2 bases, the J end lost 3 bases, and 12 bases lay between the germline ends. From germline, CDR1 is SGHRS and CDR2 YFSETQ. The CDR3 DNA follows: TGCGCCAGCAGCTTAGGGGAGATTCGCTACGAGCAGTACTTC. This sequence encodes CASSLGEIRYEQYF.

Comments on this clonotype: Sequence at one end of the junction differs from germline and may be a read error. This chain links TRBV13 with TRBJ1-4, with D possibly TRBD1 on 5 matching bases. Germline V gene sequence: CDR1 PRHDT, CDR2 FYEKMQ (reference sequence). This CDR3 has 14 residues. CDR3 sequence (DNA): TGTGCCAGCAGCCTAGGTGGCAGGGATGAAAAACTGTTTTTT. It is translated as CASSLGGRDEKLFF. Using reference TRBV13 and TRBJ1-4 for the parts outside the CDR3, the full variable domain is AAGVIQSPRHLIKEKRETATLKCYPIPRHDTVYWYQQGPGQDPQFLISFYEKMQSDKGSIPDRFSAQQFSDYHSELNMSSLELGDSALYFCASSLGGRDEKLFFGSGTQLSVL.

The V call is TRBV15, the J call TRBJ1-2; perhaps TRBD1 as D (6 bases). The CDR3 is 12 residues long. Germline-derived CDR1 and CDR2 are LNHNV and YYDKDF (reference sequence). Trimming pared 3 bases from V and 7 bases from J, leaving 9 bases between. The CDR3 DNA reads as TGTGCCACCAGCAGCGAGGGGGTTGGCTACACCTTC. Amino acids: CATSSEGVGYTF.

This clonotype was recorded at least ten times. V is TRBV19 and J is TRBJ2-2, with D possibly being TRBD2 (6 bases). The CDR3 is 13 amino acids. The V end lost 3 bases, the J end lost 4 bases, and 6 bases lay between the germline ends. The germline CDR1 and CDR2 sequences are LNHDA and SQIVND (reference sequence). CDR3 loop: CASSIGSTGELFF. The CDR3 coding sequence is TGTGCCAGTAGTATCGGGAGCACCGGGGAGCTGTTTTTT.

The rearrangement links TRBV20-1 to TRBJ1-1; a weak D match, TRBD1 (6 bases). The germline V and J ends were trimmed by 4 bases and 0 bases, with 12 bases remaining between them. Germline CDR1 DFQATT, CDR2 SNEGSKA (reference sequence). The CDR3 covers 14 residues. CDR3 sequence (DNA): TGCAGTGCTATTAGCGACAGGATGAACACTGAAGCTTTCTTT. Amino acids: CSAISDRMNTEAFF.

A note on this clonotype: This may stem from a read error, because a much larger clone lies one nucleotide away. CDR3 in DNA: TGTGCCAGCAGCCTAGCTTTCGGGCGAAAGGGCGAAGAGACCCAGTACTTC. This encodes CASSLAFGRKGEETQYF. The chain combines TRBV11-2 with TRBJ2-5, with D possibly TRBD2 on 5 matching bases. The V and J ends lost 5 bases and 3 bases respectively, with 22 bases between them. This CDR3 is built from 17 residues. The germline gives CDR1 SGHAT, CDR2 FQNNGV.

This sequence joins TRBV15 and TRBJ2-7; no firm D call. V shed 0 bases and J shed 7 bases, with 16 bases lying between them. Germline V gives CDR1 LNHNV, CDR2 YYDKDF (reference sequence). The CDR3 has 15 amino acids. The CDR3 DNA reads as TGTGCCACCAGCAGAGATAGCCCGAGGTCGGATGAGCAGTACTTC. This translates into CATSRDSPRSDEQYF.

This clonotype appeared many times. CDR3 region: CSARDPAGVSYEQYF. DNA of the CDR3: TGCAGTGCTAGAGATCCAGCGGGGGTGTCCTACGAGCAGTACTTC. This chain connects TRBV20-1 to TRBJ2-7, with TRBD2 matching 8 bases. The CDR3 loop spans 15 amino acids. The V and J ends lost 0 bases and 1 base, in that order; junction bases with no gene match: 5. Per germline, CDR1 DFQATT and CDR2 SNEGSKA (reference sequence).

This clonotype has a count of ten or more. V gene TRBV10-3 combines with J gene TRBJ2-7, with a tentative D call TRBD1 (6 bases). Trimming pared 6 bases from V and 5 bases from J, leaving 14 bases between. This CDR3 contains 13 residues. Germline CDR1 ENHRY, CDR2 SYGVKD. This chain's CDR3 is CAIRGQGRNEQYF. CDR3 coding DNA: TGTGCCATCAGGGGGCAGGGGCGGAACGAGCAGTACTTC.

This clonotype was seen repeatedly, ten times or more. The chain employs TRBV3-1 and TRBJ2-7, with D perhaps TRBD1 (5 bases). This CDR3 has 12 residues. V was trimmed by 2 bases and J by 5 bases, leaving 7 bases between them. Germline V gene sequence: CDR1 LGHDT, CDR2 YNNKEL (reference sequence). Written as DNA, the CDR3 is TGTGCCAGCAGCCAAATAGGGGACGAGCAGTACTTC. This gives the protein CASSQIGDEQYF.

This clonotype has at least ten counts. The rearrangement uses TRBV2 and TRBJ1-5; 7 bases fit TRBD1. The CDR3 runs 18 residues. Germline V CDR1 and CDR2: SNHLY, FYNNEI. Losses at the gene ends were 1 base for V and 1 base for J; bases not matched to a gene: 10. The CDR3 spells CASSEEGGRGHSNQPQHF. CDR3 coding DNA: TGTGCCAGCAGTGAAGAGGGAGGAAGGGGGCACAGCAATCAGCCCCAGCATTTT.

This clonotype was seen more than once but under ten times. The V and J genes are TRBV18 and TRBJ1-6, with no clear D. This CDR3 comprises 15 residues. Germline assignment: CDR1 KGHSH and CDR2 LQKENI. Trimming shortened V by 1 base and J by 7 bases, and 11 bases separated the two germline ends. The chain's CDR3 is CASSPQVGLNSPLHF. The CDR3 DNA sequence: TGTGCCAGCTCACCACAGGTCGGGTTGAATTCACCCCTCCACTTT.

At least ten counts were recorded for this clonotype. This chain links TRBV7-8 with TRBJ2-7; D perhaps matches TRBD2 (5 bases). Trimming took 3 bases from V and 0 from J, leaving 12 bases between them. Germline CDR1 SGHVS, CDR2 FQNEAQ. CDR3 length: 15 residues. Here the CDR3 reads CASSLWESGSYEQYF. The DNA for the CDR3 is TGTGCCAGCAGCTTGTGGGAGTCAGGCTCCTACGAGCAGTACTTC.

This clonotype was observed a few times. V usage is TRBV9 and J usage is TRBJ1-2; D call uncertain. V gave up 0 bases and J gave up 3 bases, with 12 bases separating them. Germline assignment: CDR1 SGDLS and CDR2 YYNGEE. The length of the CDR3 is 15 residues. The CDR3 DNA is TGTGCCAGCAGCGTAGACACCGGGCTCGACTATGGCTACACCTTC. Residues: CASSVDTGLDYGYTF.

DNA of the CDR3: TGTGCCAGCAGCCAAAACAGGGAGGGTGGCTACACCTTC. It codes for CASSQNREGGYTF. This chain links TRBV5-5 with TRBJ1-2, with D perhaps matching TRBD1 (6 bases). CDR1 is SGHKS and CDR2 is YYEKEE in the germline V gene (reference sequence). V lost 4 bases and J 7 bases, leaving 14 bases between the germline ends. CDR3 length equals 13 residues. Variable domain in full (rest from reference TRBV5-5 and TRBJ1-2): DAGVTQSPTHLIKTRGQQVTLRCSPISGHKSVSWYQQVLGQGPQFIFQYYEKEERGRGNFPDRFSARQFPNYSSELNVNALLLGDSALYLCASSQNREGGYTFGSGTRLTVV.

This clonotype has at least ten counts. CDR3 amino acids: CASSQYRDKYQETQYF. In DNA, the CDR3 is TGTGCCAGCAGTCAGTACCGGGACAAATACCAAGAGACCCAGTACTTC. This chain joins TRBV6-1 and TRBJ2-5; perhaps TRBD1 as D (6 bases). V lost 5 bases to trimming and J lost 0 bases, with 16 bases between them. CDR1 MNHNS and CDR2 SASEGT come from the germline V gene. This CDR3 region has 16 residues.

A remark on this clonotype: A junction boundary mismatches the germline segment, possibly from a read error. The chain has TRBV2 and TRBJ2-6; possibly TRBD1 for D (5 bases). The germline gives CDR1 SNHLY, CDR2 FYNNEI. The CDR3 is 15 residues long. The CDR3 spells CASSVFSSGANVLTF. Here the CDR3 DNA reads TGTGCCAGCAGTGTATTCAGCTCTGGGGCCAATGTCCTGACTTTC.

This clonotype has just one count. In DNA form, the CDR3 reads TGTGCCAGCGCCCGGACAGGGGCGAGGGAGACCCAGTACTTC. It specifies CASARTGARETQYF. This chain uses TRBV25-1 with TRBJ2-5; TRBD1 agrees at 9 bases. The CDR3 contains 14 residues. J gave up 5 bases and V 8 bases, and 9 bases lay outside the gene matches. Germline V lookup: CDR1 MGHDK, CDR2 SYGVNS.